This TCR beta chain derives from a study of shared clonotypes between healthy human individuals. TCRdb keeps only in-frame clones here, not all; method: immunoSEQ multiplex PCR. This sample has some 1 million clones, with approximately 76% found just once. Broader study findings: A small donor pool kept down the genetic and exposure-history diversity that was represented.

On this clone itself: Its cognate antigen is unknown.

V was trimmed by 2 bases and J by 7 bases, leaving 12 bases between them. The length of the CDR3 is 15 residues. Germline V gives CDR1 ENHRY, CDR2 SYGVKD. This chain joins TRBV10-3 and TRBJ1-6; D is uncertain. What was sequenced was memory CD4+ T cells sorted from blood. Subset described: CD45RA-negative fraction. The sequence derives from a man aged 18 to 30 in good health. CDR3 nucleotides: TGTGCCATCAGTGAGAACACTCCGGCCAATTCACCCCTCCACTTT. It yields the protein CAISENTPANSPLHF.